The source of this T cell receptor beta chain is a study of blood T cell repertoires in COVID-19. The assay was immunoSEQ multiplex PCR, and TCRdb's table has in-frame clones only and misses some. The table has approximately 210,000 clones, approximately 90% seen once. This CDR3 is 16 amino acids long. Germline values: CDR1 MDHEN, CDR2 SYDVKM. V shed 7 bases and J 6 bases; nucleotides not matched to a gene: 15. The sequence came from a woman in her thirties or forties who had recovered from COVID-19. Sequencing input: peripheral blood. The V call is TRBV28, the J call TRBJ1-5, with TRBD1 identical over 7 bases. In DNA form, the CDR3 reads TGTGCCAGCACTCCGGGACAGACACCACGAGGTCAGCCCCAGCATTTT. It yields the protein CASTPGQTPRGQPQHF.